The 21 T cell receptor beta chains below were found in one sample sequenced in a study of T-cell memory formation after mild COVID-19. TCRdb itself ran the 5' RACE reads through MiXCR, one entry per CDR3 protein. The sample lists hundreds of thousands of distinct CDR3 sequences, 15% to 20% occurring once. Sequencing used PBMCs or a T cell subset sorted from them (not recorded which). Receptor source: an adult woman who had mild COVID-19 (a few samples of this study predate the infection). Cell type and time point are not known.

The chain carries TRBV6-1 and TRBJ1-5, with unresolved D. Trimming removed 3 bases from V and 0 bases from J, with 9 bases in between. Germline V gives CDR1 MNHNS, CDR2 SASEGT. This CDR3 region has 15 residues. CDR3 DNA: TGTGCCAGCAGTGACGGGTATTCTAGCAATCAGCCCCAGCATTTT. It codes for CASSDGYSSNQPQHF.

The chain joins TRBV3-1 to TRBJ2-3; unclear D gene. Germline V gene sequence: CDR1 LGHDT, CDR2 YNNKEL (reference sequence). This CDR3 region has 15 residues. The V and J ends lost 1 base and 0 bases respectively, with 8 bases between them. CDR3 sequence (DNA): TGTGCCAGCAGCCAAGTAGGGTTGAGCACAGATACGCAGTATTTT. Its translation: CASSQVGLSTDTQYF.

The rearrangement joins TRBV7-2 to TRBJ2-4; D possibly uses TRBD1 or TRBD2 (5 bases each). The CDR3 totals 14 residues. CDR1 and CDR2 from the germline V gene are SGHTA and FQGNSA. V lost 0 bases, J lost 7 bases, and 10 bases lay in between. CDR3 loop: CASSLAGTQNIQYF. The CDR3 bases are TGTGCCAGCAGCTTAGCAGGGACCCAGAACATTCAGTACTTC.

The chain uses TRBV12-3 or TRBV12-4 and TRBJ1-3; D is possibly TRBD1 (5 bases). Trimming shortened V by 8 bases and J by 3 bases, and 8 bases separated the two germline ends. The CDR3 length is 12 residues. The CDR3 DNA reads TGTGCCAGCGGGGGAAATGGAAACACCATATATTTT. Encoded protein: CASGGNGNTIYF.

There are many counts of this clonotype. The chain uses TRBV6-2 or TRBV6-3 and TRBJ2-5; D is ambiguous. This CDR3 comprises 11 residues. Deletions cut 2 bases from V and 5 bases from J, with 3 bases between. Germline CDR1 and CDR2: MNHEY and SVGEGT. The CDR3 DNA reads TGTGCCAGCAGTTACCCGGAGACCCAGTACTTC. Its translation is CASSYPETQYF.

This clonotype appeared a single time. The chain couples TRBV7-8 to TRBJ2-3; tentative D call: TRBD2 (7 bases). The germline V and J ends were trimmed by 5 bases and 2 bases, with 14 bases remaining between them. Germline CDR1 and CDR2: SGHVS and FQNEAQ. The CDR3 extends over 15 amino acids. The CDR3 reads CASSPRGALTDTQYF. The CDR3 bases are TGTGCCAGCAGCCCCCGGGGGGCACTCACAGATACGCAGTATTTT.

This clonotype was found a few times. The J gene is TRBJ2-2, the V gene TRBV25-1; maybe TRBD1 (6 bases). This CDR3 spans 14 amino acids. Trimming cost V 3 bases and J 2 bases, with 7 bases left between them. The V gene's germline CDR1 is MGHDK and CDR2 SYGVNS. The CDR3 nucleotides read TGTGCCAGCAGTGACAGGGGAAACACCGGGGAGCTGTTTTTT. This translates into CASSDRGNTGELFF.

The V call is TRBV7-8, the J call TRBJ1-3; the D is unclear. The CDR3 contains 16 residues. CDR1 is SGHVS and CDR2 is FQNEAQ in the germline V gene. V was pared by 1 base and J by 0 bases, with 10 bases between. CDR3 loop: CASSLEGIFSGNTIYF. CDR3 DNA sequence: TGTGCCAGCAGCTTAGAAGGGATTTTCTCTGGAAACACCATATATTTT.

This clonotype was seen a few times. The chain links TRBV7-3 to TRBJ2-5; 7 positions agree with TRBD2. The V gene's germline CDR1 is SGHTA and CDR2 FQGTGA. This CDR3 comprises 16 residues. The trim removed 5 bases at V and 4 bases at J, leaving 13 bases unmatched. In DNA, the CDR3 is TGTGCCAGCAGCCCCAGCGGGGTCCATTCTGGAGAGACCCAGTACTTC. Amino acids: CASSPSGVHSGETQYF.

The chain joins TRBV6-5 to TRBJ2-4; tentatively, D is TRBD1 (5 bases). In germline, CDR1 is MNHEY, CDR2 SVGAGI. The CDR3 loop spans 16 amino acids. Trimming took off 4 bases at V and 0 bases at J, with 13 bases between the two ends. The CDR3 spells CASSSLVGAAKNIQYF. DNA of the CDR3: TGTGCCAGCAGTTCACTGGTAGGGGCAGCCAAAAACATTCAGTACTTC.

This clonotype has just a few counts. The V call is TRBV19, the J call TRBJ1-1; tentatively, D is TRBD1 (5 bases). The CDR3 contains 15 residues. Per germline, CDR1 LNHDA and CDR2 SQIVND (reference sequence). V was cut by 9 bases and J by 1 base, with 18 bases left in between. CDR3 loop: CASADTTLQNTEAFF. The CDR3, as DNA: TGTGCCAGCGCGGACACCACTCTTCAGAACACTGAAGCTTTCTTT.

In this sample, this clonotype turned up a few times. The chain combines TRBV9 with TRBJ2-1; 7 bases match TRBD1. The CDR3 totals 16 residues. Germline CDR1 and CDR2: SGDLS and YYNGEE. With V trimmed by 1 base and J by 8 bases, 12 bases remained unmatched. For the CDR3, the DNA is TGTGCCAGCAGCGTAAACCCTTTGACAGGGTTCGATGAGCAGTTCTTC. Its protein is CASSVNPLTGFDEQFF.

This clonotype showed up just a few times. This CDR3 is CASSQDLVREYEQYF. The CDR3, as DNA: TGCGCCAGCAGCCAAGATCTGGTGCGAGAGTACGAGCAGTACTTC. The V call is TRBV4-1, the J call TRBJ2-7; D not certain. The CDR3 spans 15 residues. Between the trimmed V and J ends, which lost 0 bases and 4 bases, there was a span of 13 bases. Per germline, CDR1 MGHRA and CDR2 YSYEKL.

The chain employs TRBV7-8 and TRBJ2-5, with 10 nucleotides matching TRBD1. V was pared by 4 bases and J by 1 base, with 9 bases of the junction left unmatched. The CDR3 covers 17 residues. The V gene's germline CDR1 is SGHVS and CDR2 FQNEAQ. CDR3 residues: CASSWPPDRGTQETQYF. CDR3 DNA: TGTGCCAGCAGCTGGCCCCCGGACAGGGGGACCCAAGAGACCCAGTACTTC.

The CDR3 DNA reads as TGTGCCAGCAGTTTTGCCGGGACCCCGAACGGGGAGCTGTTTTTT. Amino acids: CASSFAGTPNGELFF. The rearrangement uses TRBV27 and TRBJ2-2; D may correspond to TRBD1 or TRBD2 (5 bases each). The CDR3 covers 15 residues. V shed 3 bases and J shed 7 bases, with 15 bases lying between them. The V gene's germline CDR1 is MNHEY and CDR2 SMNVEV (reference sequence).

This clonotype was seen only a few times. DNA of the CDR3: TGTGCCAGCAGCCAAGATGTATCGCGGGAGAAGCAGTTCTTC. The encoded protein is CASSQDVSREKQFF. The chain couples TRBV3-1 to TRBJ2-1; 7 bases match TRBD2. Per the germline V gene, CDR1 is LGHDT and CDR2 is YNNKEL (reference sequence). The length of the CDR3 is 14 residues. Trimming cost V 0 bases and J 11 bases; bases outside gene matches: 7.

This chain connects TRBV7-2 to TRBJ2-1, with D tentatively TRBD2 (6 bases). Germline V lookup: CDR1 SGHTA, CDR2 FQGNSA. Trimming left V 0 bases short and J 1 base short, with 10 bases between. The CDR3 has 16 residues. This CDR3 is CASSLARTTSYNEQFF. As DNA, the CDR3 is TGTGCCAGCAGCTTAGCGCGGACTACTTCCTACAATGAGCAGTTCTTC. The entire variable domain, with the rest obtained from reference TRBV7-2 and TRBJ2-1, is as follows: GAGVSQSPSNKVTEKGKDVELRCDPISGHTALYWYRQSLGQGLEFLIYFQGNSAPDKSGLPSDRFSAERTGGSVSTLTIQRTQQEDSAVYLCASSLARTTSYNEQFFGPGTRLTVL.

A few counts support this clonotype. The chain is built from TRBV30 and TRBJ2-1, with unresolved D. Germline V gives CDR1 GTSNPN, CDR2 SVGIG (reference sequence). The germline V and J ends were trimmed by 1 base and 9 bases, with 10 bases remaining between them. The CDR3 has 12 residues. Written as DNA, the CDR3 is TGTGCCTGGAGTGGCTCCTCCTCTGAGCAGTTCTTC. This codes for CAWSGSSSEQFF.

This rearrangement joins TRBV3-1 to TRBJ2-7; D might be TRBD2 (6 bases). The CDR3 spans 16 residues. Germline V gene sequence: CDR1 LGHDT, CDR2 YNNKEL (reference sequence). V was trimmed by 1 base and J by 3 bases, leaving 16 bases between them. The CDR3 DNA is TGTGCCAGCAGCCAAGGAGCTGTCGGGCGGGACTACGAGCAGTACTTC. It encodes CASSQGAVGRDYEQYF.

This clonotype has a handful of counts. The V and J genes are TRBV12-3 or TRBV12-4 and TRBJ2-5; D unresolved. Trimming left V 2 bases short and J 2 bases short, with 6 bases between. The CDR3 spans 13 residues. The CDR3 here is CASSLIGQETQYF. In nucleotides, the CDR3 is TGTGCCAGCAGTTTAATAGGGCAAGAGACCCAGTACTTC.

The chain couples TRBV5-1 to TRBJ1-1; unclear D gene. Germline V CDR1 and CDR2: SGHRS, YFSETQ. The germline V and J ends were trimmed by 0 bases and 2 bases, with 5 bases remaining between them. The CDR3 loop spans 13 amino acids. In nucleotides, the CDR3 is TGCGCCAGCAGCTTGGGACACAACACTGAAGCTTTCTTT. Encoded protein: CASSLGHNTEAFF.